A single sample gave rise to the 14 T cell receptor beta chains below, sequenced in a study of tumor and adjacent non-tumor tissue in lung cancer. RNA was extracted from bulk tissue without any cell sorting. Distant lung tissue was collected more than 3 cm away from the tumor edge. TCRbeta libraries were built with three rounds of nested PCR, modified from ARM-PCR. MiXCR, applied by TCRdb to the multiplex PCR reads, yields one record per CDR3 protein. Of approximately 53,000 distinct CDR3 sequences in the sample, about 79% are singletons; the top ten hold around 25%. The sequenced material came from distant non-tumor lung tissue. These receptors all stem from a woman aged 55 to 70 with non-small cell lung cancer.

Comments on this clonotype: At one of its ends the junction is not consistent with the germline gene, which may arise from a read error. The gene calls are TRBV6-6 and TRBJ2-1; the D gene is possibly TRBD1 (6 bases). The CDR3 is 14 amino acids. Germline loops: CDR1 MNHNY, CDR2 SVGAGI (reference sequence). The CDR3 protein is CASSYPLYRDEQLF. The CDR3 DNA reads as TGTGCCAGTAGTTACCCCCTTTACAGGGATGAGCAGCTCTTC.

Notes on this clonotype: At one end, the junction sequence differs from germline, possibly due to a read error. The CDR3 sequence: CASSPRDSNTGEQFF. The CDR3 region has the DNA TGTGCCAGTAGCCCAAGGGATAGCAACACCGGGGAGCAGTTTTTT. This chain connects TRBV11-3 to TRBJ2-2, with a possible D match to TRBD2 (5 bases). Germline V CDR1 and CDR2: SGHNT, YENEEA. The CDR3 runs to 15 residues.

The chain links TRBV29-1 to TRBJ1-5, with D tentatively TRBD1 (5 bases). Trimming removed 6 bases from V and 11 bases from J, with 20 bases in between. The CDR3 is 13 amino acids. Per germline, CDR1 SQVTM and CDR2 ANQGSEA. CDR3 protein: CSVGLVVRQAQHF. Here the CDR3 DNA reads TGCAGCGTGGGACTTGTGGTCAGGCAGGCCCAGCATTTT.

A word on this clonotype: This CDR3 is missing its conserved last phenylalanine or tryptophan, likely due to a read error. No DNA is shown, since the ends of the CDR3 on it are uncertain; the CDR3 is the one TCRdb lists. The gene calls are TRBV14 and TRBJ1-1; TRBD1, the table's D call, lacks a check against the DNA. Inclusive of both ends, the CDR3 amounts to 12 amino acids. Germline lookup yields CDR1 SGHDN and CDR2 FVKESK. CDR3 loop: CAISRDRVDDFI.

The genes are TRBV7-9 and TRBJ1-4; D is unclear. The V gene lost 5 bases and the J gene lost 2 bases, with 9 bases spanning the gap. CDR3 length: 14 residues. Germline V gene data show CDR1 as SEHNR and CDR2 as FQNEAQ (reference sequence). The CDR3 region is CASSHGRTNEKLFF. The CDR3 DNA sequence: TGTGCCAGCAGCCACGGACGGACTAATGAAAAACTGTTTTTT.

This chain links TRBV13 with TRBJ1-2; no clear D. The CDR3 length is 18 residues. Germline V gene data show CDR1 as PRHDT and CDR2 as FYEKMQ (reference sequence). The V gene lost 5 bases and the J gene lost 1 base, with 23 bases spanning the gap. The CDR3 DNA sequence: TGTGCCAGCAGCCCCGGAAGGAGACACAACACGTTTAACTATGGCTACACCTTC. Translation gives CASSPGRRHNTFNYGYTF.

The chain recombines TRBV4-1 with TRBJ1-1, with D possibly being TRBD1 (6 bases). V lost 3 bases, J lost 1 base, and 9 bases lay in between. There are 14 residues in the CDR3. Germline CDR1 MGHRA, CDR2 YSYEKL. For the CDR3, the DNA is TGCGCCAGCAGCCATGGGGGCAAGAACACTGAAGCTTTCTTT. Protein product: CASSHGGKNTEAFF.

A note on this clonotype: A much larger clone is a single base away; this may be a read error. The chain recombines TRBV6-5 with TRBJ2-5; maybe TRBD2 (5 bases). The CDR3 is 14 amino acids. Germline loops: CDR1 MNHEY, CDR2 SVGAGI. V lost 1 base and J 5 bases, leaving 11 bases between the germline ends. The CDR3 bases are TGTGCCAGCAGTTACTTGAGTAGCGAGGAGACCCAGTACTTC. Encoded protein: CASSYLSSEETQYF.

Note on this clonotype: This clone may be a read error of a much larger clone one base away. This chain uses TRBV7-9 with TRBJ2-7; D perhaps matches TRBD2 (5 bases). CDR3 length equals 14 residues. Germline CDR1 and CDR2: SEHNR and FQNEAQ (reference sequence). The CDR3 DNA reads as TGTGTCAGCAGCTTAGGAGGCGGAGTCTACGAGCAGTACTTC. Amino acids: CVSSLGGGVYEQYF.

The rearrangement uses TRBV4-3 and TRBJ1-3, with unresolved D. The CDR3 length is 15 residues. Germline loops: CDR1 LGHNA, CDR2 YSLEER. Trimming removed 4 bases from V and 4 bases from J, with 14 bases in between. The CDR3 reads CASSPGLESGNTIYF. In nucleotides, the CDR3 is TGCGCCAGCAGCCCCGGATTGGAGTCCGGAAACACCATATATTTT.

V is TRBV6-5 and J is TRBJ1-5; 8 bases align to TRBD1. The CDR3 has 14 amino acids. CDR1 is MNHEY and CDR2 is SVGAGI in the germline V gene. With 5 bases clipped from V and 5 bases from J, the junction kept 5 bases outside the gene matches. In DNA, the CDR3 is TGTGCCAGCAGTATGAGACAGGGGCATCAGCCCCAGCATTTT. It is translated as CASSMRQGHQPQHF.

This clonotype has a handful of counts. The junction differs from germline at one of its ends, possibly a read error. V gene TRBV15 combines with J gene TRBJ2-3; TRBD2 is a possible D gene (5 bases). The CDR3 consists of 15 residues. The germline V gene encodes CDR1 LNHNV and CDR2 YYDKDF (reference sequence). The CDR3: CATSRDRGKTDTQYF. For the CDR3, the DNA is TGTGCCACCAGTAGAGATCGGGGAAAGACAGATACGCAGTATTTT.

As for this clonotype: A read error may produce the germline difference seen at one junction end. The chain is built from TRBV12-3 or TRBV12-4 and TRBJ2-7; 7 positions match TRBD1. The CDR3 has 14 amino acids. DNA of the CDR3: TGCGCCAACAGTAAAACAGGGGACTCCTACGAGCAGTACTTC. Its translation is CANSKTGDSYEQYF.

Details on this clonotype: Germline and junction disagree at one end, which may indicate a read error. The rearrangement uses TRBV11-2 and TRBJ2-7; 10 nucleotides agree with TRBD1. Germline V gene sequence: CDR1 SGHAT, CDR2 FQNNGV. This CDR3 region has 15 residues. CDR3 DNA: TGTGCCAGCAGCTCGGGGACAGGGGCCTTTGACGAACAGTGCTTC. This translates into CASSSGTGAFDEQCF.